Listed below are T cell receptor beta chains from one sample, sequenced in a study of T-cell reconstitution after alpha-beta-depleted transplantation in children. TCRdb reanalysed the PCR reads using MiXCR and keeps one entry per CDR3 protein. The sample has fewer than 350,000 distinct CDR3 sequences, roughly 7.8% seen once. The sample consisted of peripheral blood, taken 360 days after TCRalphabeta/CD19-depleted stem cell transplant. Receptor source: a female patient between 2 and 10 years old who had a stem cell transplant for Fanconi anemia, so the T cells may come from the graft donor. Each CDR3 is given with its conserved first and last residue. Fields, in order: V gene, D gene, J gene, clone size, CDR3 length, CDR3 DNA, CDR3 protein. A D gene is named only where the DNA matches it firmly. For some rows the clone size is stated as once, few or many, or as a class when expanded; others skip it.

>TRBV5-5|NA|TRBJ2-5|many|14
TGTGCCAGCAGCTCCCTCGGGCGATATGAGACCCAGTACTTC
CASSSLGRYETQYF
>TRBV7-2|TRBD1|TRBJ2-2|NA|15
TGTGCCAGCAGTCGTGACAGGGCCTACACCGGGGAGCTGTTTTTT
CASSRDRAYTGELFF
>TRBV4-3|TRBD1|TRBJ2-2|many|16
TGCGCCAGCAGCCACCGGACAGGGGAGTACACCGGGGAGCTGTTTTTT
CASSHRTGEYTGELFF
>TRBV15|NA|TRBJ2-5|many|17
TGTGCCACCAGCAGAGATTTAGGGAACAGCTACCAAGAGACCCAGTACTTC
CATSRDLGNSYQETQYF
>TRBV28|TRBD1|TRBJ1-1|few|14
TGTGCCAGCAGTCCCAGGGGGAGTTTATCTGAAGCTTTCTTT
CASSPRGSLSEAFF
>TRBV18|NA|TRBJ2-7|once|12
TGTGCCAGCTCACCAAAGGAGTACGAGCAGCACTTC
CASSPKEYEQHF
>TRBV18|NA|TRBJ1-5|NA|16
TGTGCCAGCTCAGAACGGGGATCCTCGAGCAATCAGCCCCAGCATTTT
CASSERGSSSNQPQHF
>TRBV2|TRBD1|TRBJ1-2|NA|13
TGTGCCAGCATCAAGACAGGGGATTATGGCTACACCTTC
CASIKTGDYGYTF
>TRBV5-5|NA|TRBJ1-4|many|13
TGTGCCAGCAGCTTGGGTTTAAGCGAAAAACTGTTTTTT
CASSLGLSEKLFF
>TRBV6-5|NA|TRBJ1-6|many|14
TGTGCCAGCAGTTACGGGACCGGAGATTCACCCCTCCACTTT
CASSYGTGDSPLHF
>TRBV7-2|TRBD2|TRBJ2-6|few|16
TGTGCCAGCAGCCAGCGGGGGAACTCTGGGGCCAACGTCCTGACTTTC
CASSQRGNSGANVLTF
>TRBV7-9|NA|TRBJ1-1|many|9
TGTGCCAGCAGCTCGGAAGCTTTCTTT
CASSSEAFF
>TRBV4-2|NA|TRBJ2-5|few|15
TGTGCCAGCAGCCAAGATCGGTCTAGACAAGAGACCCAGTACTTC
CASSQDRSRQETQYF
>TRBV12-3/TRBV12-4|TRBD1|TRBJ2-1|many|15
TGTGCCAGCAGTTTATCGACAGGGACCTACAATGAGCAGTTCTTC
CASSLSTGTYNEQFF
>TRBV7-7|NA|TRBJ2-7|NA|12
TGTGCCAGCAGCAAATCACGGTGCGAGCAGTACTTC
CASSKSRCEQYF
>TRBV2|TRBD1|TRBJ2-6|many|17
TGTGCCAGCAGGATGGACAGGGGGGCCTCTGGGGCCAACGTCCTGACTTTC
CASRMDRGASGANVLTF
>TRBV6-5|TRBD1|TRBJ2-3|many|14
TGTGCCACTACGAGGGACAGTCGAGCAGATACGCAGTATTTT
CATTRDSRADTQYF
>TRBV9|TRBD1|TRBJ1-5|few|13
TGTGCCAGCAACGAGGGACAGGATCAGCCCCAGCATTTT
CASNEGQDQPQHF
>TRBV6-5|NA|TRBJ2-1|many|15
TGTGCCAGCAGGCCCGGGGGCAGCTCCTACAATGAGCAGTTCTTC
CASRPGGSSYNEQFF
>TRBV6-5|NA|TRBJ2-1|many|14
TGTGCCAGCAGTTCTTCACGGGGGGCTGCTGAGCAGTTCTTC
CASSSSRGAAEQFF
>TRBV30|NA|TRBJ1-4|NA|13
TGTGCCTGGACAGGCCGGGCGAATGAAAAACTGTTTTTT
CAWTGRANEKLFF
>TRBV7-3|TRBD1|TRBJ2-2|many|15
TGTGCCAGCAGCGAACGGACAGGGTGGACCGGGGAGCTGTTTTTT
CASSERTGWTGELFF
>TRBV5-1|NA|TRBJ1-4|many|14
TGCGCCAGCAGCTTGTCCGTCGGAAGTGAAAAACTGTTTTTT
CASSLSVGSEKLFF
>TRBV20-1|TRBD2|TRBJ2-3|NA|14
TGCAGTGCTAGTATTAGCGGGGCCCCAGATACGCAGTATTTT
CSASISGAPDTQYF
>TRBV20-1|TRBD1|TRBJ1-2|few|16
TGCAGTGCTGGCCCCCCAAGGGGACAGGGTAACTATGGCTACACCTTC
CSAGPPRGQGNYGYTF
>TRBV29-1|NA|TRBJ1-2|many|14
TGCAGCGTTGGATCCGGGACAAGAGTCGATGGCTACACCTTC
CSVGSGTRVDGYTF
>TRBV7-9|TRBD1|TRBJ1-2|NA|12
TGTGCCAGCAGCAAGACAGGGACTGGCTACACCTTC
CASSKTGTGYTF
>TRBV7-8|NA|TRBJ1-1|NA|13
TGTGCCAGCAGCTTCGGAGATAACACTGAAGCTTTCTTT
CASSFGDNTEAFF
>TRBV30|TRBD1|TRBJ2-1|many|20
TGTGCCTGGAGTCAACAATCATTCAGAGGACAGGATCTCTCCTACAATGAGCAGTTCTTC
CAWSQQSFRGQDLSYNEQFF
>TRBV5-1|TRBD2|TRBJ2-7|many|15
TGCGCCAGCAGCTTGCTGGGGACTAGCGGTCCCGAGCAGTACTTC
CASSLLGTSGPEQYF
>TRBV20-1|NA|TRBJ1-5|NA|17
TGCAGTGCTAGAGATCCCCAGGTGGGGATAAGCAATCAGCCCCAGCATTTT
CSARDPQVGISNQPQHF
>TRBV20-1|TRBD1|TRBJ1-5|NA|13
TGCAGTGCGCGAGGGGGCTTGAGTCAGCCCCAGCATTTT
CSARGGLSQPQHF
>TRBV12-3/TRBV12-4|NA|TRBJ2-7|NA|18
TGTGCCAGCAGTTTAGCCGGGGGGACAGCCCGGAATCCCCACGAGCAGTACTTC
CASSLAGGTARNPHEQYF
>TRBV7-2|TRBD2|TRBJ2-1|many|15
TGTGCCAGCAGCTTATGGCGGGAGGGCTACAATGAGCAGTTCTTC
CASSLWREGYNEQFF
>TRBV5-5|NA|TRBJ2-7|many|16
TGTGCCAGCAGCTTGGAAACTCATCGTGATACCTACGAGCAGTACTTC
CASSLETHRDTYEQYF
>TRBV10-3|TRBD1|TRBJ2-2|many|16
TGTGCCATCGGAAGGCTGGGACAGGGACTCACCGGGGAGCTGTTTTTT
CAIGRLGQGLTGELFF
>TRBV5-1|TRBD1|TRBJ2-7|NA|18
TGCGCCAGCAGCGGGGGGTCAGTGACAGGGGGCTATTGGGACGAGCAGTACTTC
CASSGGSVTGGYWDEQYF
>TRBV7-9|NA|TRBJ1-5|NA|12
TGTGCCAGCAGCCTCCAACATCAGCCCCAGCATTTT
CASSLQHQPQHF
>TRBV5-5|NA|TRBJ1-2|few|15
TGTGCCAGCAGCTTGTCCTTGGGGGAGGGCTATGGCTACACCTTC
CASSLSLGEGYGYTF
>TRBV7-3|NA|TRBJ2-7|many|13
TGTGCCAGCAGCTTAACCGGGACGGGCGAGCAGTACTTC
CASSLTGTGEQYF
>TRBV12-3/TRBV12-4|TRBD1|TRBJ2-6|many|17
TGTGCCAGCAGCGGGGGGGACAGGGGGAGTGAGTCCAACGTCCTGACTTTC
CASSGGDRGSESNVLTF
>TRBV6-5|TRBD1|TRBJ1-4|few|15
TGTGCCAGCAGTTACTCGGACAGGGACTATGAAAAACTGTTTTTT
CASSYSDRDYEKLFF
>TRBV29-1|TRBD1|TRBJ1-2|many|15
TGCAGCGTTGATTTAGGGACAGAAAACTACTATGGCTACACCTTC
CSVDLGTENYYGYTF
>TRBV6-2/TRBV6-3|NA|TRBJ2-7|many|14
TGTGCCAGCAGTGGGTACGGACGGTCTCTTGCGCAGTACTTC
CASSGYGRSLAQYF
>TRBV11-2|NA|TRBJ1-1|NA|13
TGTGCCAGCAGCCCCATACCCACGGGTGAAGCTTTCTTT
CASSPIPTGEAFF
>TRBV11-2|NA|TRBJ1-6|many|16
TGTGCCAGCAGCTTAGCATATCAGGGTAGTAATTCACCCCTCCACTTT
CASSLAYQGSNSPLHF